The TCR beta chain under discussion was sequenced for a study of blood T cell repertoires in COVID-19. As for the study in general: Material from acute and convalescent COVID-19 was sourced from the United States, Italy and Spain. From T cells, B-cell-depleted T cells, or PBMCs came the material, which was cDNA or gDNA.

Seattle researchers signed up patients amid active infection and tracked them longitudinally. The CDR3 length is 16 residues. Trimming took 0 bases from V and 10 from J; bases not matched to a gene: 9. Germline CDR1 reads MNHEY; CDR2 reads SMNVEV (reference sequence). Data came from immunoSEQ multiplex PCR; TCRdb stores just in-frame clones and leaves some out. The sample lists 150,000 to 200,000 clones; 92% were seen once. The sequencing sample was made of peripheral blood. The source of this sequence is a man younger than 40 with COVID-19, enrolled during active disease. The V and J genes are TRBV27 and TRBJ1-6; TRBD1 agrees at 7 bases. The CDR3 is CASSLSRQGRQSPLHF. DNA of the CDR3: TGTGCCAGCAGTTTATCCCGACAGGGTAGGCAGTCACCCCTCCACTTT.